This section outlines one TCR beta chain sequence together with its context. The antigen is undetermined. The data derive from a study of graft-versus-host responses after intestinal transplantation. About the research overall: Recipients were given multivisceral, liver-intestinal, or isolated intestinal transplants. Every one of the recipients received anti-thymocyte globulin induction and afterwards took tacrolimus and steroids for around three years. General study points: Analysis identified GvH clones in recipient marrow, with some appearing first in ileum or blood.

This table comes from immunoSEQ multiplex PCR, and its TCRdb copy is limited to in-frame clones, with some not included. The table includes tens of thousands of clones, 90% detected once. Germline V gives CDR1 SGHNT, CDR2 YYREEE (reference sequence). Deletions cut 2 bases from V and 1 base from J, with 6 bases between. CDR3 length: 13 amino acids. The sample here was unstimulated CD8+ T cells sorted from spleen or lymph node cells, taken before intestinal transplant. The chain carries TRBV5-4 and TRBJ1-1; D gene unclear. The sequence came from a human donor who received an intestinal transplant. CDR3 DNA: TGTGCCAGCAGCTTCCCCCAGAACACTGAAGCTTTCTTT. This sequence encodes CASSFPQNTEAFF.